This record covers a single T cell receptor (beta chain). Its antigen is not known. Over chemoradiotherapy, repertoires were sampled more than once. The CDR3 loop spans 16 amino acids. The germline gives CDR1 SGHVS, CDR2 FQNEAQ. The V end lost 1 base, the J end lost 3 bases, and 14 bases lay between the germline ends. The entry originates in a study of chemoradiotherapy in HPV16-positive cancers. Clones were sequenced by immunoSEQ multiplex PCR, and TCRdb holds only the in-frame ones, with some missing. The table includes more than 12,000 clones, more than 75% detected once. Findings and limits, study-wide: Non-HPV-specific T cells did not expand in tumors during treatment, whereas candidate HPV-specific clones and E7-related motifs did. HPV-responsive T-cell expansion during chemoradiotherapy was linked to improved recurrence-free survival in HPV16-positive patients. Functional assays defining HPV-specific T cells used only a couple of HPV16-positive patients.

The source was blood, collected from a patient who underwent chemoradiotherapy. The sequence came from a human donor with HPV-associated anogenital cancer. The gene calls are TRBV7-8 and TRBJ2-3; D is perhaps TRBD2 (6 bases). CDR3 nucleotides: TGTGCCAGCAGCTTAGATTCGGGGGTCGGTACAGATACGCAGTATTTT. As protein: CASSLDSGVGTDTQYF.